A selection of T cell receptor beta chains follows, all from one sample in a study of blood T cell repertoires in COVID-19. Repertoires were generated with immunoSEQ multiplex PCR, while TCRdb's copy carries only in-frame clones and drops some. Altogether 95,000 to 110,000 clones are present, 87% being singletons, with the ten largest covering roughly 15%. Sequenced sample: peripheral blood. Receptors were obtained from a man between 50 and 59 years old with acute or convalescent COVID-19. CDR3s include the opening cysteine and the closing phenylalanine or tryptophan. The D gene is left open where the match is weak. Expanded clones are given a class, and other clones once, few, many or no size at all.

J gene,clone size,D gene,V gene,CDR3 DNA,CDR3 protein
TRBJ1-5,.,TRBD1,TRBV5-1,TGCGCCAGCAGCTTGGCCCCGACAGGGGTGGGCAATCAGCCCCAGCATTTT,CASSLAPTGVGNQPQHF
TRBJ2-1,.,.,TRBV4-1,TGCGCCAGCAGCCCGGGACTCTCCTACAATGAGCAGTTCTTC,CASSPGLSYNEQFF
TRBJ2-1,.,TRBD2,TRBV11-3,TGTGCCAGTGGCGGGAGGGTAGATGAGCAGTTCTTC,CASGGRVDEQFF
TRBJ1-4,.,.,TRBV7-2,TGTGCCAGCAGCCTCACGTCGTCGGGGGGCAGAGAACTGTTTTTT,CASSLTSSGGRELFF
TRBJ1-6,once,.,TRBV9,TGTGCCAGCAGCGTTAATCCAGAAAGAACACCCCTCCACTTT,CASSVNPERTPLHF
TRBJ1-2,.,TRBD1,TRBV3-1/TRBV3-2,TGTGCCAGCAGCCAAGATTGGGACAGATCTGGCTACACCTTC,CASSQDWDRSGYTF
TRBJ2-7,.,TRBD2,TRBV12-5,TGTGCTAGTGGTATCAGACTAGCGGGAATCCCCCCCTACGAGCAGTACTTC,CASGIRLAGIPPYEQYF
TRBJ2-7,few,TRBD2,TRBV7-2,TGTGCCAGCAGCTTAATGGGACTAGCGGGAGTCTACGAGCAGTACTTC,CASSLMGLAGVYEQYF
TRBJ2-3,once,.,TRBV6-5,TGTGCCAGCAGTTACGAGTGGTCCTACCTGGCAGATACGCAGTATTTT,CASSYEWSYLADTQYF
TRBJ2-5,.,TRBD1,TRBV28,TGTGCCAGCAGTTTAGTTGGGACAGGCGATCAAGGGACCCAGTACTTC,CASSLVGTGDQGTQYF
TRBJ2-3,.,.,TRBV10-2,TGCGCCAGCAGTGAGCCCGGGACTCCGGGCACAGATACGCAGTATTTT,CASSEPGTPGTDTQYF
TRBJ2-5,.,.,TRBV4-2,TGTGCCAGCAGCCGGGGGACACGCGGAGAGACCCAGTACTTC,CASSRGTRGETQYF
TRBJ1-6,few,.,TRBV2,TGTGCCAGCAGTGGACAGAGCTCCTATAATTCACCCCTCCACTTT,CASSGQSSYNSPLHF
TRBJ2-1,.,.,TRBV4-1,TGCGCCAGCGGGCAGGGGAGCTCCTACAATGAGCAGTTCTTC,CASGQGSSYNEQFF
TRBJ1-3,once,TRBD1,TRBV2,TGTGCCAGCAGTGAAGGACAGGGTGTAGGAAACACCATATATTTT,CASSEGQGVGNTIYF
TRBJ2-1,.,TRBD2,TRBV6-5,TGTGCCAGCAGCCGACTAGCCCTTTACAATGAGCAGTTCTTC,CASSRLALYNEQFF
TRBJ1-1,once,.,TRBV28,TGTGCCAGCAGTTTCGGTGGGGGGGCTTTCTTT,CASSFGGGAFF
TRBJ1-1,.,TRBD1,TRBV30,TGTGCCTGGACCCGCGACAGGGCGAACACTGAAGCTTTCTTT,CAWTRDRANTEAFF
TRBJ2-1,.,.,TRBV30,TGTGCCTGGAGTGTGGGGGCCCAGAGGGATGAGCAGTTCTTC,CAWSVGAQRDEQFF
TRBJ1-1,.,TRBD1,TRBV2,TGTGCCAGCAGGGGACAGGGCATGAACACTGAAGCTTTCTTT,CASRGQGMNTEAFF
TRBJ1-2,.,.,TRBV5-4,TGTGCCAGCAGCTTCGGAGGGAACTATGGCTACACCTTC,CASSFGGNYGYTF
TRBJ2-7,.,TRBD1,TRBV27,TGTGCCAGCAGTTTAAAGGGACAGGGTTCCTACGAGCAGTACTTC,CASSLKGQGSYEQYF
TRBJ2-7,medium-sized,TRBD2,TRBV7-9,TGTGCCAGCAGCTTACCCGGGAGGGCCTACGAGCAGTACTTC,CASSLPGRAYEQYF
TRBJ2-2,.,TRBD2,TRBV30,TGTGCCTGGAATGTAGCGGGATCGGACGGGGAGCTGTTTTTT,CAWNVAGSDGELFF
TRBJ1-4,.,.,TRBV4-1,TGCGCCAGCAGCCAAGACGACCGGGGACTTAATGTGGAAAAACTGTTTTTT,CASSQDDRGLNVEKLFF
TRBJ1-1,.,.,TRBV4-1,TGCGCCAGCAGCCAGCGGGAGAACACTGAAGCTTTCTTT,CASSQRENTEAFF
TRBJ1-1,once,TRBD1,TRBV24-1,TGTGCCACCAGTGATTCCCGGACAGGTGGGTCCCGAGCTTTCTTT,CATSDSRTGGSRAFF
TRBJ1-2,.,TRBD1,TRBV2,TGTGCCAGCAGTCCGGGACAGGGCTACGGCTACACCTTC,CASSPGQGYGYTF
TRBJ1-2,.,.,TRBV9,TGTGCCAGCAGCGTATCCCCCCTCTATGGCTACACCTTC,CASSVSPLYGYTF
TRBJ1-5,.,TRBD1,TRBV20-1,TGCAGTGCTAGTGGGGACAGCTCGATGCCCCAGCATTTT,CSASGDSSMPQHF
TRBJ2-7,.,TRBD2,TRBV10-2,TGCGCCAGCAGTGGGCACCCCGGGACTAGCGGCTGGGGGCAGTACTTC,CASSGHPGTSGWGQYF
TRBJ2-3,.,.,TRBV27,TGTGCCAGCAGTTTCACTCCCGGACTTGTGACAGATACGCAGTATTTT,CASSFTPGLVTDTQYF
TRBJ1-6,.,TRBD1,TRBV3-1/TRBV3-2,TGTGCCAGCAGCCGCCGGACAGGGGCGAATTCACCCCTCCACTTT,CASSRRTGANSPLHF
TRBJ2-2,.,TRBD2,TRBV6-1,TGTGCCAGCAGTGAATCAAGCGGGAGGGTCACCGGGGAGCTGTTTTTT,CASSESSGRVTGELFF
TRBJ2-7,.,TRBD2,TRBV28,TGTGCCAGTCAAGCCGGGACTAGCATGTACGAGCAGTACTTC,CASQAGTSMYEQYF
TRBJ1-4,.,.,TRBV5-1,TGCGCCAGCAGGGGGCTGAGTAATGAAAAACTGTTTTTT,CASRGLSNEKLFF
TRBJ2-2,.,TRBD2,TRBV19,TGTGCCAGTAGTACCTCTAGCGGGAGCGTTGGGGAGCTGTTTTTT,CASSTSSGSVGELFF
TRBJ1-1,few,TRBD1,TRBV6-2/TRBV6-3,TGTGCCAGCAGTTTGGGACAGGGCGGGGGCACTGAAGCTTTCTTT,CASSLGQGGGTEAFF
TRBJ2-5,.,TRBD2,TRBV5-1,TGCGCCAGCAGCTTTGAGGGAGGGGCGACAGAGACCCAGTACTTC,CASSFEGGATETQYF
TRBJ2-1,.,TRBD1,TRBV11-2,TGTGCCAGCAGCTTGGGGCTGGGACAGAAATACAATGAGCAGTTCTTC,CASSLGLGQKYNEQFF
TRBJ2-7,.,.,TRBV20-1,TGCAGTGCTACGGCAGGGGCCGAGCAGTACTTC,CSATAGAEQYF
TRBJ2-3,.,.,TRBV6-2/TRBV6-3,TGTGCCAGCAGCCCCACTAGGAGCACAGATACGCAGTATTTT,CASSPTRSTDTQYF
TRBJ2-3,.,TRBD2,TRBV29-1,TGCAGCGCCTCCCTGGGCGGGAGATGGAGCACAGATACGCAGTATTTT,CSASLGGRWSTDTQYF
TRBJ1-1,.,TRBD1,TRBV19,TGTGCCAGTAGTTGGGGACAGGTGGCTTTCTTT,CASSWGQVAFF
TRBJ2-7,few,TRBD2,TRBV3-1/TRBV3-2,TGTGCCAGCAGTGAGACTAGCGGGAGTCTGGGCGAGCAGTACTTC,CASSETSGSLGEQYF
TRBJ1-5,.,.,TRBV6-5,TGTGCCAGCAGTCAGAGCAATCAGCCCCAGCATTTT,CASSQSNQPQHF
TRBJ2-1,.,TRBD1,TRBV18,TGTGCCAGCTCACCGCTAGGACAGGGGGTAGGTGAGCAGTTCTTC,CASSPLGQGVGEQFF
TRBJ1-1,.,TRBD1,TRBV19,TGTGCCAGTAGTCCCCGGGACAGGGGCGTGAGCACTGAAGCTTTCTTT,CASSPRDRGVSTEAFF
TRBJ2-7,.,TRBD2,TRBV2,TGTGCCAGCAGTGCCTCGGGACTAGCGGGAGGTATCTACGAGCAGTACTTC,CASSASGLAGGIYEQYF
TRBJ1-2,.,.,TRBV28,TGTGCCAGCAGTTTGCCGGGATTTGACTATGGCTACACCTTC,CASSLPGFDYGYTF
TRBJ1-1,few,.,TRBV15,TGTGCCACCAGCAGAGTTGGGGCGGCCACTGAAGCTTTCTTT,CATSRVGAATEAFF
TRBJ2-3,.,TRBD2,TRBV11-3,TGTGCCAGCAGCTTAGTGGCTAGCGGGAGTATAGGGTCAGATACGCAGTATTTT,CASSLVASGSIGSDTQYF
TRBJ2-7,.,TRBD1,TRBV7-8,TGTGCCAGCAGCTTAGGGGGGACAGGGGGTGACGAGCAGTACTTC,CASSLGGTGGDEQYF
TRBJ2-7,.,.,TRBV2,TGTGCCAGCACCCCCGGTTCCTACGAGCAGTACTTC,CASTPGSYEQYF
TRBJ2-1,.,TRBD2,TRBV27,TGTGCCAGCAGTCGATCCTCGACTAGCGGGAGAGACCAGTGGTTCTTC,CASSRSSTSGRDQWFF
TRBJ2-3,.,.,TRBV4-1,TGCGCCAGCAGAAGGGCGGGTTCAACAGATACGCAGTATTTT,CASRRAGSTDTQYF